These T cell receptor beta chains were read from a single sample in a study of beta chain features in type 1 diabetes. Produced via immunoSEQ multiplex PCR; TCRdb's table is partial and in-frame only. This sample has 150,000 or so clones, with around 10% found just once. The specimen sequenced was central memory CD4+ T cells from blood. The receptor set was obtained from a man aged 18 to 29 in good health. Each CDR3 is given with its conserved first and last residue. The D gene is left open where the match is weak. Size values are once, few and many counts, or a class for expanded clones, and some rows have none.

J | V | D | size | CDR3 | DNA
TRBJ2-3 | TRBV7-9 | TRBD1 | NA | CASSDHRGGTDTQYF | TGTGCCAGCAGCGATCACAGGGGCGGTACAGATACGCAGTATTTT
TRBJ2-2 | TRBV29-1 | NA | few | CSVDGSYTGELFF | TGCAGCGTTGATGGGAGCTACACCGGGGAGCTGTTTTTT
TRBJ1-1 | TRBV19 | NA | many | CASSIPLRGATFF | TGTGCCAGTAGTATACCCCTCCGGGGGGCGACTTTCTTT
TRBJ2-6 | TRBV9 | NA | NA | CASNAPSGANVLTF | TGTGCCAGCAACGCCCCCTCTGGGGCCAACGTCCTGACTTTC
TRBJ1-1 | TRBV28 | TRBD1 | NA | CASSSPGQGPQAFF | TGTGCCAGCAGCTCCCCGGGACAGGGACCCCAGGCTTTCTTT
TRBJ2-7 | TRBV7-2 | TRBD1 | NA | CASSSDRDTYEQYF | TGTGCCAGCAGCTCCGACAGGGATACCTACGAGCAGTACTTC
TRBJ2-5 | TRBV20-1 | NA | NA | CSATLAETQYF | TGCAGTGCCACACTAGCAGAGACCCAGTACTTC
TRBJ2-5 | TRBV28 | TRBD2 | NA | CASTTSAGKETQYF | TGTGCCAGCACGACTAGCGCGGGTAAAGAGACCCAGTACTTC
TRBJ2-1 | TRBV28 | NA | few | CASSLSYNEQFF | TGTGCCAGCAGTTTATCGTACAATGAGCAGTTCTTC
TRBJ2-7 | TRBV28 | NA | few | CASSLEYEQYF | TGTGCCAGCAGTTTAGAGTACGAGCAGTACTTC
TRBJ2-1 | TRBV11-2 | TRBD2 | NA | CASSLLAASYNEQFF | TGTGCCAGCAGCTTACTAGCGGCCTCCTACAATGAGCAGTTCTTC
TRBJ2-3 | TRBV28 | TRBD2 | NA | CASSPHSGGNGDTQYF | TGTGCCAGCAGTCCCCACTCCGGGGGGAATGGAGATACGCAGTATTTT
TRBJ2-7 | TRBV30 | TRBD1 | few | CAWSKGGPYEQYF | TGTGCCTGGAGTAAAGGGGGCCCTTACGAGCAGTACTTC
TRBJ2-7 | TRBV29-1 | NA | NA | CSVETHSYEQYF | TGCAGCGTTGAGACGCACTCCTACGAGCAGTACTTC
TRBJ2-7 | TRBV5-4 | NA | few | CASSLSGYEQYF | TGTGCCAGCAGCTTAAGCGGCTACGAGCAGTACTTC
TRBJ2-1 | TRBV7-2 | NA | few | CASSLRMTGVNNEQFF | TGTGCCAGCAGCTTAAGGATGACTGGGGTCAACAATGAGCAGTTCTTC
TRBJ2-4 | TRBV6-6 | TRBD1 | NA | CASSYSGRTGIQYF | TGTGCCAGCAGTTACTCGGGAAGGACAGGCATTCAGTACTTC
TRBJ1-1 | TRBV4-2 | NA | NA | CASSQSPLGDTEAFF | TGTGCCAGCAGCCAAAGCCCGCTGGGGGACACTGAAGCTTTCTTT
TRBJ2-3 | TRBV5-4 | TRBD1 | few | CASSSGTGIQYTQYF | TGTGCCAGCAGCTCCGGGACAGGGATACAGTATACGCAGTATTTT
TRBJ2-7 | TRBV6-6 | TRBD2 | NA | CASSVGRGEQYF | TGTGCCAGCAGTGTAGGGAGGGGCGAGCAGTACTTC
TRBJ1-6 | TRBV6-5 | NA | NA | CASSYDGGEADSPLHF | TGTGCCAGCAGTTACGACGGGGGAGAGGCTGATTCACCCCTCCACTTT
TRBJ2-1 | TRBV6-5 | NA | few | CASSSTGGAYNEQFF | TGTGCCAGCAGTTCCACTGGCGGGGCCTACAATGAGCAGTTCTTC
TRBJ2-1 | TRBV7-9 | NA | few | CASSFNNEQFF | TGTGCCAGCAGCTTCAACAATGAGCAGTTCTTC
TRBJ2-1 | TRBV25-1 | NA | few | CASSGVRTNNEQFF | TGTGCCAGCAGTGGGGTCAGGACGAACAATGAGCAGTTCTTC
TRBJ2-1 | TRBV7-6 | TRBD2 | few | CASSPTGLAGLNEQFF | TGTGCCAGCAGCCCGACTGGGCTAGCGGGCCTCAATGAGCAGTTCTTC
TRBJ1-1 | TRBV15 | TRBD1 | NA | CATLKGQGYTEAFF | TGTGCCACCCTTAAGGGACAGGGGTACACTGAAGCTTTCTTT
TRBJ1-2 | TRBV6-1 | NA | few | CASSLVAGAGGYTF | TGTGCCAGCAGTTTGGTGGCAGGGGCGGGCGGCTACACCTTC
TRBJ2-5 | TRBV18 | NA | many | CASSPTIQETQYF | TGTGCCAGCTCACCGACCATCCAAGAGACCCAGTACTTC
TRBJ2-2 | TRBV5-6 | NA | NA | CASSFRQGGNTGELFF | TGTGCCAGCAGCTTTAGACAGGGAGGGAACACCGGGGAGCTGTTTTTT
TRBJ1-2 | TRBV5-1 | NA | NA | CASSFEGGAGYTF | TGCGCCAGCAGCTTTGAAGGAGGGGCCGGCTACACCTTC
TRBJ2-1 | TRBV7-3 | TRBD2 | few | CASSLQVGLANEQFF | TGTGCCAGCAGCTTACAGGTTGGACTAGCGAATGAGCAGTTCTTC
TRBJ2-1 | TRBV29-1 | TRBD2 | few | CSAGLAGGGEQFF | TGCAGCGCAGGACTAGCGGGGGGAGGTGAGCAGTTCTTC
TRBJ1-6 | TRBV10-3 | TRBD1 | NA | CAISEPGQGVEPLHF | TGTGCCATCAGTGAACCGGGACAGGGCGTTGAACCCCTCCACTTT
TRBJ2-1 | TRBV9 | NA | NA | CASSVVGTTYNEQFF | TGTGCCAGCAGCGTAGTTGGGACAACCTACAATGAGCAGTTCTTC
TRBJ1-1 | TRBV28 | NA | few | CASLGLGPMNTEAFF | TGTGCCAGTCTCGGACTTGGGCCCATGAACACTGAAGCTTTCTTT
TRBJ2-5 | TRBV5-1 | NA | many | CASSPLTGRRETQYF | TGCGCCAGCAGCCCTTTGACAGGTCGACGGGAGACCCAGTACTTC
TRBJ2-3 | TRBV18 | NA | few | CASQQVGTDTQYF | TGTGCCAGCCAGCAGGTTGGCACAGATACGCAGTATTTT
TRBJ2-7 | TRBV7-2 | NA | few | CASSLTAEQYF | TGTGCCAGCAGCTTGACAGCCGAGCAGTACTTC
TRBJ1-2 | TRBV9 | NA | few | CASSATLNGTNYGYTF | TGTGCCAGCAGCGCCACCCTCAACGGAACTAACTATGGCTACACCTTC
TRBJ2-3 | TRBV5-1 | TRBD1 | NA | CASSEGTGGPETDTQYF | TGCGCCAGCAGCGAGGGGACAGGGGGCCCTGAGACAGATACGCAGTATTTT
TRBJ2-2 | TRBV2 | NA | NA | CASPIGGQGGELFF | TGTGCCAGCCCTATCGGGGGGCAGGGCGGGGAGCTGTTTTTT
TRBJ1-6 | TRBV29-1 | NA | NA | CSVAIGGTGRSPLHF | TGCAGCGTTGCGATCGGCGGGACTGGAAGATCACCCCTCCACTTT
TRBJ1-1 | TRBV9 | TRBD1 | few | CASRPGTGWGTEAFF | TGTGCCAGCAGGCCCGGGACAGGGTGGGGCACTGAAGCTTTCTTT
TRBJ1-2 | TRBV25-1 | TRBD1 | few | CASSEQGVSYGYTF | TGTGCCAGCAGTGAACAGGGGGTGAGCTATGGCTACACCTTC
TRBJ2-7 | TRBV6-5 | TRBD1 | NA | CASSTSGTGPYEQYF | TGTGCCAGCAGTACATCCGGGACAGGACCTTACGAGCAGTACTTC
TRBJ2-3 | TRBV7-7 | TRBD2 | NA | CASSATSGLSTDTQYF | TGTGCTAGCAGCGCGACTAGCGGGCTGAGCACAGATACGCAGTATTTT
TRBJ1-2 | TRBV7-9 | NA | NA | CASSLEVWDSQNYGYTF | TGTGCCAGCAGCTTAGAGGTCTGGGACTCTCAGAACTATGGCTACACCTTC
TRBJ2-6 | TRBV25-1 | TRBD1 | NA | CASSEYGTGSGANVLTF | TGTGCCAGCAGTGAATACGGGACAGGCTCTGGGGCCAACGTCCTGACTTTC
TRBJ2-7 | TRBV30 | NA | few | CAWSGIREQYF | TGTGCCTGGAGTGGTATCAGGGAGCAGTACTTC
TRBJ1-1 | TRBV4-2 | NA | NA | CASSQGTKNTEAFF | TGTGCCAGCAGCCAGGGGACGAAGAACACTGAAGCTTTCTTT
TRBJ2-3 | TRBV7-3 | TRBD2 | few | CASSLTSSGAGTDTQYF | TGTGCCAGCAGCTTAACATCCAGCGGGGCGGGCACAGATACGCAGTATTTT
TRBJ1-2 | TRBV30 | NA | NA | CAWSVQGGFYGYTF | TGTGCCTGGAGTGTACAGGGAGGGTTCTATGGCTACACCTTC
TRBJ2-1 | TRBV23-1 | NA | NA | CASSPSWPSSYNEQFF | TGCGCCAGCAGTCCATCTTGGCCAAGCTCCTACAATGAGCAGTTCTTC
TRBJ1-1 | TRBV29-1 | NA | few | CSVDSPMNTEAFF | TGCAGCGTTGATAGCCCTATGAACACTGAAGCTTTCTTT
TRBJ1-5 | TRBV28 | NA | NA | CASSRQGNQPQHF | TGTGCCAGCAGTCGGCAGGGCAATCAGCCCCAGCATTTT
TRBJ1-1 | TRBV29-1 | NA | few | CSVARNQNTEAFF | TGCAGCGTTGCTAGGAACCAGAACACTGAAGCTTTCTTT
TRBJ2-3 | TRBV9 | TRBD2 | few | CASSVAPGLAADTQYF | TGTGCCAGCAGCGTAGCGCCGGGACTAGCGGCGGATACGCAGTATTTT
TRBJ2-6 | TRBV5-1 | TRBD1 | NA | CASSSGQGPSGANVLTF | TGCGCCAGCAGCAGCGGACAGGGGCCTTCTGGGGCCAACGTCCTGACTTTC
TRBJ2-5 | TRBV29-1 | TRBD1 | few | CSVAFGQVAETQYF | TGCAGCGTTGCTTTTGGACAGGTTGCAGAGACCCAGTACTTC